This T cell receptor beta chain originates from a study of shared clonotypes between healthy human individuals. Whole-study findings and limits: A generally larger estimated richness was seen in naive subsets than in memory subsets. The four-donor shared clonotypes exceeded non-shared clonotypes in generation probability, with non-shared ones scoring lower.

Regarding this clone: Its antigen is not identified.

It was roughly 210 ng DNA, 25,000 to 35,000 T cell genomes, that sorted-subset replicate PCRs used. Only in-frame clones appear in the TCRdb table, and some are missing; sequencing was by immunoSEQ multiplex PCR. This sample has 2 million to 2.5 million clones, with over 90% found just once. The sample was naive CD4+ T cells from PBMCs. Subset meaning: CD45RA+ positively selected. The receptor was derived from a young man in good health. Some clones in this sample may be carry-over from other donors' samples.

The CDR3 loop reads CASSLSPSGIGDTQYF. The CDR3 bases are TGCGCCAGCAGCTTGTCGCCTAGCGGGATAGGTGATACGCAGTATTTT. This sequence joins TRBV5-1 and TRBJ2-3; 9 nucleotides match TRBD2. The V segment lost 1 base and the J segment 6 bases; nucleotides outside the gene matches: 9. This CDR3 region has 16 residues. In germline, CDR1 is SGHRS, CDR2 YFSETQ.